The 5 T cell receptor beta chains listed next were all sequenced from one sample in a study of T cells in Graves' hyperthyroidism and ophthalmopathy. RNA transcripts were the template for amplifying TCR beta CDR3 regions. First-round RT-PCR targeting the TCR CDR3 was performed with the HTBI primer set. MiXCR, applied by TCRdb to the multiplex PCR reads, yields one record per CDR3 protein. This repertoire shows fewer than 650,000 distinct CDR3 sequences, 11% to 15% found once; its top ten account for under 7%. Material: blood. The receptors derive from a young woman with Graves' hyperthyroidism that later progressed to Graves' ophthalmopathy.

The J gene is TRBJ2-3, the V gene TRBV19; no reliable D call. Germline CDR1 reads LNHDA; CDR2 reads SQIVND (reference sequence). Trimming stripped 9 bases from V and 4 bases from J, with 14 bases between. CDR3 length equals 13 residues. The CDR3 sequence is CASNHPPPDTQYF. The DNA for the CDR3 is TGTGCCAGCAACCACCCCCCACCAGATACGCAGTATTTT.

The chain joins TRBV30 to TRBJ1-2; 8 bases agree with TRBD1. The CDR3 is 13 residues long. Germline V gives CDR1 GTSNPN, CDR2 SVGIG (reference sequence). V dropped 4 bases and J dropped 8; count of bases not matched to a gene: 9. The CDR3 sequence is CAWNHGTGRGYTF. CDR3 DNA sequence: TGTGCCTGGAACCACGGGACAGGTCGGGGCTACACCTTC. Complete variable domain (other parts from reference TRBV30 and TRBJ1-2): SQTIHQWPATLVQPVGSPLSLECTVEGTSNPNLYWYRQAAGRGLQLLFYSVGIGQISSEVPQNLSASRPQDRQFILSSKKLLLSDSGFYLCAWNHGTGRGYTFGSGTRLTVV.

This clonotype was seen at least ten times. The V call is TRBV6-1, the J call TRBJ1-1; 11 positions match TRBD1. The CDR3 spans 15 residues. Per the germline V gene, CDR1 is MNHNS and CDR2 is SASEGT. Losses at the gene ends were 5 bases for V and 4 bases for J; bases not matched to a gene: 6. CDR3 DNA sequence: TGTGCCAGCAGTTCGGGACAGGGGGGAGGCACTGAAGCTTTCTTT. Translation gives CASSSGQGGGTEAFF.

The chain carries TRBV9 and TRBJ1-1; perhaps TRBD1 as D (6 bases). With 6 bases removed from V and 3 bases from J, the gap between germline ends came to 18 bases. The germline gives CDR1 SGDLS, CDR2 YYNGEE. CDR3 length: 15 amino acids. The CDR3 bases are TGTGCCAGCAACAAAGGGGGGGGAGGCGACACTGAAGCTTTCTTT. It yields the protein CASNKGGGGDTEAFF.

This clonotype showed up many times. The V call is TRBV2, the J call TRBJ2-7; D is possibly TRBD1 (6 bases). Germline CDR1 is SNHLY and CDR2 is FYNNEI. The CDR3 length is 14 residues. V was shortened by 6 bases and J by 3 bases, with 15 bases between the two germline ends. The DNA of the CDR3 is TGTGCCAGCAGGGGCCCTGGACAGCACTACGAGCAGTACTTC. Its translation: CASRGPGQHYEQYF.